Listed below are T cell receptor beta chains from one sample, sequenced in a study of human T cells and chemical hapten exposure. TCRdb recomputed calls from the RACE reads with MiXCR, one row per CDR3 protein. The sample carries 65,000 to 70,000 distinct CDR3 sequences, approximately 11% recorded once. The specimen comprised whole blood, sampled in connection with sensitization to the hapten diphenylcyclopropenone (DPC). These receptors came from a woman aged 45-59 years with alopecia areata. Some clones in this sample may be carry-over from other donors' samples. CDR3s include the opening cysteine and the closing phenylalanine or tryptophan. A D gene is named only where the DNA matches it firmly. The size entry is marked missing in some rows and otherwise reads once, few, many or a size class.

>TRBD2|TRBJ2-1|16|many|TRBV20-1
CSARRKTSGSYNEQFF
TGCAGTGCTAGACGCAAGACTAGCGGGTCCTACAATGAGCAGTTCTTC
>TRBD1|TRBJ1-1|14|few|TRBV7-9
CASSYQGVYTEAFF
TGTGCCAGCAGTTACCAGGGGGTCTACACTGAAGCTTTCTTT
>TRBD2|TRBJ2-7|15|.|TRBV7-2
CASSLGTSGTYEQYF
TGTGCCAGCAGCTTGGGGACTAGCGGGACCTACGAGCAGTACTTC
>.|TRBJ1-2|12|few|TRBV29-1
CSATNQALSYTF
TGCAGCGCCACGAACCAGGCCCTTAGCTACACCTTC
>.|TRBJ2-2|15|.|TRBV27
CASRQFNGDTGELFF
TGTGCCAGCAGACAATTCAACGGTGACACCGGGGAGCTGTTTTTT
>.|TRBJ1-5|13|.|TRBV29-1
CSVSSRGHQPQHF
TGCAGCGTTTCATCCCGAGGCCACCAGCCCCAGCATTTT
>.|TRBJ1-3|14|.|TRBV28
CASHRAPSGNTIYF
TGTGCCAGCCACCGGGCCCCCTCTGGAAACACCATATATTTT
>.|TRBJ1-1|12|many|TRBV29-1
CSVFTGDTEAFF
TGCAGCGTGTTCACGGGGGACACTGAAGCTTTCTTT
>TRBD1|TRBJ1-2|13|many|TRBV12-3/TRBV12-4
CASSGDRLYGYTF
TGTGCCAGCAGTGGGGACAGACTCTATGGCTACACCTTC
>.|TRBJ1-5|16|.|TRBV12-3/TRBV12-4
CASTVVVGEGNQPQHF
TGTGCCAGCACCGTAGTAGTGGGGGAAGGCAATCAGCCCCAGCATTTT
>.|TRBJ2-5|13|many|TRBV12-3/TRBV12-4
CASSLLGTVFQYF
TGTGCCAGCAGTTTATTGGGGACTGTATTCCAGTACTTC
>TRBD1|TRBJ1-1|13|many|TRBV12-5
CASRTDRVGEAFF
TGTGCTAGTAGGACAGACAGGGTGGGTGAAGCTTTCTTT
>TRBD1|TRBJ1-1|15|.|TRBV5-1
CASSTTGQGNTEAFF
TGCGCCAGCAGCACTACGGGACAGGGAAACACTGAAGCTTTCTTT
>.|TRBJ1-4|14|many|TRBV9
CASSVTATNEKLFF
TGTGCCAGCAGCGTGACAGCAACTAATGAAAAACTGTTTTTT
>TRBD2|TRBJ2-3|17|few|TRBV6-5
CASSYPSGGTSTDTQYF
TGTGCCAGCAGTTATCCTAGCGGGGGAACTAGCACAGATACGCAGTATTTT
>TRBD1|TRBJ2-5|17|many|TRBV20-1
CSARFLGAGQAKETQYF
TGCAGTGCTAGATTTCTGGGGGCGGGACAGGCCAAAGAGACCCAGTACTTC
>TRBD2|TRBJ2-2|17|medium-sized|TRBV11-2
CASSFGLAGGRVGELFF
TGTGCCAGCAGCTTTGGACTAGCGGGAGGCCGTGTCGGGGAGCTGTTTTTT
>.|TRBJ1-2|15|.|TRBV7-9
CASSFSGSRVRGYTF
TGTGCCAGCAGCTTTAGCGGCAGTAGAGTCCGAGGCTACACCTTC
>TRBD1|TRBJ2-1|16|many|TRBV7-9
CASSYRQTGARVEQFF
TGTGCCAGCAGCTACCGCCAGACAGGGGCTAGGGTTGAGCAGTTCTTC
>.|TRBJ1-1|14|many|TRBV7-2
CASSFGPMNTEAFF
TGTGCCAGCAGCTTCGGGCCGATGAACACTGAAGCTTTCTTT
>.|TRBJ1-2|14|.|TRBV7-2
CASSLARGQYGYTF
TGTGCCAGCAGCTTAGCGCGGGGTCAATATGGCTACACCTTC
>TRBD2|TRBJ2-2|16|.|TRBV5-1
CASSLGDYSGSGELFF
TGCGCCAGCAGCTTAGGGGACTACTCGGGGTCCGGGGAGCTGTTTTTT
>.|TRBJ2-6|14|many|TRBV3-1
CASRLAPGANVLTF
TGTGCCAGCAGACTGGCCCCTGGGGCCAACGTCCTGACTTTC
>TRBD1|TRBJ2-5|15|many|TRBV27
CASSLSQGVIETQYF
TGTGCCAGCAGTTTGTCCCAGGGGGTAATTGAGACCCAGTACTTC
>.|TRBJ1-1|15|.|TRBV7-9
CASSLFRRVDTEAFF
TGTGCCAGCAGCTTATTTCGCAGGGTCGACACTGAAGCTTTCTTT
>TRBD2|TRBJ2-7|15|many|TRBV7-6
CASSLAGGPSYEQYF
TGTGCCAGCAGCTTAGCGGGAGGGCCGTCCTACGAGCAGTACTTC
>.|TRBJ2-1|14|many|TRBV29-1
CSVANRREGDEQFF
TGCAGCGTTGCGAACAGACGCGAGGGGGATGAGCAGTTCTTC
>TRBD1|TRBJ1-1|17|few|TRBV6-2/TRBV6-3
CASSYRTGGAEYTEAFF
TGTGCCAGCAGTTACCGGACAGGGGGCGCGGAATACACTGAAGCTTTCTTT
>.|TRBJ2-5|16|few|TRBV21-1
CASSQTVAGYQETQYF
TGTGCCAGCAGCCAAACGGTAGCGGGGTACCAAGAGACCCAGTACTTC
>.|TRBJ1-5|15|.|TRBV9
CASSVEGQINQPQHF
TGTGCCAGCAGCGTAGAAGGACAGATCAATCAGCCCCAGCATTTT
>.|TRBJ2-7|12|.|TRBV20-1
CSARGRRYEQYF
TGCAGTGCTAGGGGTCGGAGGTACGAGCAGTACTTC
>.|TRBJ2-2|15|.|TRBV6-5
CASSPNGGNTGELFF
TGTGCCAGCAGTCCCAATGGGGGGAACACCGGGGAGCTGTTTTTT
>.|TRBJ1-4|13|many|TRBV20-1
CSAGGGWQEKLFF
TGCAGTGCCGGGGGGGGATGGCAGGAAAAACTGTTTTTT
>.|TRBJ1-6|17|many|TRBV20-1
CSARDSDKALYNSPLHF
TGCAGTGCTAGAGATTCCGACAAGGCTTTGTATAATTCACCCCTCCACTTT
>.|TRBJ2-5|15|many|TRBV6-1
CASRWGDSPQETQYF
TGTGCCAGCAGATGGGGGGACTCTCCCCAAGAGACCCAGTACTTC
>TRBD1|TRBJ2-7|13|.|TRBV28
CASSQGQGYEQYF
TGTGCCAGCAGCCAGGGACAGGGCTACGAGCAGTACTTC
>TRBD2|TRBJ2-1|14|many|TRBV6-1
CALRVAGGPNEQFF
TGTGCCCTAAGGGTAGCGGGAGGGCCCAATGAGCAGTTCTTC
>.|TRBJ2-5|14|many|TRBV6-2/TRBV6-3
CASRDGRIEETQYF
TGTGCCAGCAGGGACGGTAGGATAGAAGAGACCCAGTACTTC
>.|TRBJ1-5|13|many|TRBV4-2
CASSQVSNQPQHF
TGTGCCAGCAGCCAAGTAAGCAATCAGCCCCAGCATTTT
>.|TRBJ2-3|12|many|TRBV7-3
CASSYDTDTQYF
TGTGCCAGCAGCTACGACACAGATACGCAGTATTTT
>.|TRBJ1-1|13|few|TRBV7-9
CASSLSRDTEAFF
TGTGCCAGCAGCTTATCGAGGGACACTGAAGCTTTCTTT
>.|TRBJ2-4|13|.|TRBV12-3/TRBV12-4
CASSVLAKNIQYF
TGTGCCAGCAGCGTTCTAGCCAAAAACATTCAGTACTTC
>TRBD1|TRBJ1-2|17|many|TRBV18
CASSPGTGYLSNYGYTF
TGTGCCAGCTCACCCGGGACAGGATATTTGTCTAACTATGGCTACACCTTC
>.|TRBJ2-7|13|many|TRBV19
CASSPPAAGPRNF
TGTGCCAGTAGTCCCCCCGCCGCGGGGCCGAGAAACTTC